This TCR beta chain was sequenced for a study of cytomegalovirus exposure and HLA in healthy donors. Background on the study: Unique TCR beta sequences numbering approximately 120 million came from about 180 million T cells in an earlier analysis.

PCR involved 60 Vbeta and 13 Jbeta primers. Assay used: immunoSEQ multiplex PCR; TCRdb lists only in-frame clones, some missing. This sample has about 150,000 clones, with 80% to 85% found just once. A word on this clone: Its target is unknown.

The germline V gene has CDR1 SGHRS and CDR2 YFSETQ. Trimming removed 0 bases at V and 3 bases at J, with 21 bases between. The CDR3 covers 18 residues. General observations from the study: In a later analysis, DRB1 alleles had the most associated TCRs; HLA-C alleles the fewest. Earlier analysis found most TCR beta V segments productive about 90% or about 30% of the time.

Each donor was healthy, and each was a bone marrow donor. The clonotype originates from a male donor in good health and CMV-seronegative. Material for sequencing was PBMCs. The V call is TRBV5-1, the J call TRBJ1-1, with TRBD1 as a possible D gene (6 bases). CDR3 coding DNA: TGCGCCAGCAGCTTGGCTCGAGGACAGTCTGAGGGGGACACTGAAGCTTTCTTT. Encoded protein: CASSLARGQSEGDTEAFF.